These 22 T cell receptor beta chains originate from one sample sequenced in a study of cytomegalovirus exposure and HLA in healthy donors. The PCR ran on 60 Vbeta and 13 Jbeta primers. Sequencing was performed with immunoSEQ multiplex PCR; in TCRdb, only in-frame clones are kept and a portion is missing. Among approximately 200,000 clones, 82% were seen once, and the ten largest hold approximately 0.092%. The sample taken for sequencing was PBMCs. The receptor source for this set is a boy younger than 10 in good health and CMV-seronegative.

The CDR3 protein is CSARNEQFF. The CDR3 nucleotides are TGCAGTGCTCGCAATGAGCAGTTCTTC. This chain connects TRBV20-1 to TRBJ2-1, with D uncertain. The CDR3 loop spans 9 amino acids. Deletions cut 5 bases from V and 6 bases from J, with 2 bases between. The germline V gene has CDR1 DFQATT and CDR2 SNEGSKA (reference sequence).

The chain couples TRBV6-5 to TRBJ1-1; D possibly corresponds to TRBD1 (5 bases). The V end lost 5 bases, the J end lost 3 bases, and 10 bases lay between the germline ends. In germline, CDR1 is MNHEY, CDR2 SVGAGI. CDR3 length: 13 residues. CDR3 coding DNA: TGTGCCAGCAGTCTTGGGGGGGACACTGAAGCTTTCTTT. Protein product: CASSLGGDTEAFF.

The DNA for the CDR3 is TGTGCCAGTAGTTCGGGGACAGGGGGCTACGAGCAGTACTTC. Translated: CASSSGTGGYEQYF. This chain uses TRBV19 with TRBJ2-7, with 11 bases aligning to TRBD1. The ends lost 5 bases at V and 3 bases at J; junction bases unmatched: 3. CDR1 and CDR2 from the germline V gene are LNHDA and SQIVND (reference sequence). The CDR3 loop spans 14 amino acids.

A few counts support this clone. The chain joins TRBV18 to TRBJ1-2; TRBD1 matches at 7 bases. The CDR3 has 15 amino acids. V was clipped by 2 bases and J by 4 bases; unmatched bases: 7. Looked up from germline, CDR1 is KGHSH and CDR2 is LQKENI. The CDR3 loop is CASSPETGAPYGYTF. The CDR3 region has the DNA TGTGCCAGCTCACCAGAAACAGGGGCACCCTATGGCTACACCTTC.

Here the CDR3 reads CASSYSRRVNYNEQFF. Written as DNA, the CDR3 is TGTGCCAGCAGTTACTCTCGGAGGGTCAATTACAATGAGCAGTTCTTC. J is TRBJ2-1 and V is TRBV6-5, with D possibly TRBD2 on 6 matching bases. Trimming took off 0 bases at V and 4 bases at J, with 13 bases between the two ends. The germline CDR1 and CDR2 sequences are MNHEY and SVGAGI. The CDR3 runs 16 residues.

The chain couples TRBV18 to TRBJ1-6; unclear D gene. The V and J ends lost 3 bases and 0 bases respectively, with 6 bases between them. Per the germline V gene, CDR1 is KGHSH and CDR2 is LQKENI. This CDR3 has 15 amino acids. CDR3: CASSPRSSYNSPLHF. In nucleotides, the CDR3 is TGTGCCAGCTCACCGAGAAGCTCCTATAATTCACCCCTCCACTTT.

In its sample, this clone was seen a few times. The chain joins TRBV10-3 to TRBJ1-5; weak D call: TRBD1 (6 bases). CDR1 and CDR2 from the germline V gene are ENHRY and SYGVKD. This CDR3 contains 13 residues. Trimming left V 6 bases short and J 6 bases short, with 12 bases between. The DNA for the CDR3 is TGTGCCATCAGGGCAGGGGAGGGTCAGCCCCAGCATTTT. Encoded protein: CAIRAGEGQPQHF.

The rearrangement uses TRBV6-5 and TRBJ1-2; no clear D gene. Germline V lookup: CDR1 MNHEY, CDR2 SVGAGI. Trimming cost V 2 bases and J 2 bases, with 6 bases left between them. The CDR3 loop spans 13 amino acids. The CDR3 region is CASSYDKNYGYTF. In DNA form, the CDR3 reads TGTGCCAGCAGTTACGACAAAAACTATGGCTACACCTTC.

A remark on this clone: Germline and junction disagree at one end, which may indicate a read error. The chain recombines TRBV15 with TRBJ2-7, with D perhaps TRBD2 (5 bases). This CDR3 has 14 residues. Germline values: CDR1 LNHNV, CDR2 YYDKDF (reference sequence). CDR3 residues: CATSRGGDSNEQYF. The CDR3 DNA reads as TGTGCCACCAGCAGAGGGGGAGACTCCAACGAGCAGTACTTC.

V gene TRBV6-1 combines with J gene TRBJ1-6; 7 nucleotides align to TRBD1. The J segment lost 8 bases and the V segment lost 10 bases, leaving 8 bases of the junction unmatched. Germline CDR1 is MNHNS and CDR2 is SASEGT. The CDR3 is 13 amino acids. CDR3 DNA: TGTGCCACCACGACAGGGTGGGATTCACCCCTCCACTTT. Translation: CATTTGWDSPLHF.

This chain uses TRBV29-1 with TRBJ2-1; D may be TRBD1 (5 bases). This CDR3 is 13 amino acids long. V was pared by 3 bases and J by 6 bases, with 12 bases between. Germline V gene data show CDR1 as SQVTM and CDR2 as ANQGSEA. The CDR3 sequence is CSVDSDKSNEQFF. CDR3 in DNA: TGCAGCGTTGATTCGGACAAAAGCAATGAGCAGTTCTTC.

V usage is TRBV21-1 and J usage is TRBJ2-7; the table's D call of TRBD2 was not tested on the DNA. TRBV21-1 counts as a pseudogene. The CDR3 has 15 amino acids. CDR3 nucleotides: TGTGCCAAGTCAGAGGGCGGGGGCGCGACCTACGAGCAGTACTTC. This encodes CAKSEGGGATYEQYF.

The rearrangement joins TRBV6-1 to TRBJ2-3; 8 bases line up with TRBD1. CDR1 is MNHNS and CDR2 is SASEGT in the germline V gene. Trimming took 3 bases from V and 4 from J; bases not matched to a gene: 3. The CDR3 contains 14 residues. CDR3 in DNA: TGTGCCAGCAGTGAGCAACAGGGGGCAGATACGCAGTATTTT. Translation gives CASSEQQGADTQYF.

In its sample, this clone was seen a few times. This chain uses TRBV2 with TRBJ2-1; 7 nucleotides match TRBD2. CDR3 length: 19 residues. With 4 bases clipped from V and 2 bases from J, the junction kept 17 bases outside the gene matches. Per germline, CDR1 SNHLY and CDR2 FYNNEI. This CDR3 is CASSVGAWGGTPAYNEQFF. The DNA for the CDR3 is TGTGCCAGCAGTGTAGGCGCCTGGGGAGGGACTCCGGCCTACAATGAGCAGTTCTTC.

This clone has a single count. The CDR3 protein is CASSFLTGGGYGYTF. As DNA, the CDR3 is TGTGCCAGCAGTTTTCTCACAGGGGGCGGCTATGGCTACACCTTC. The gene calls are TRBV6-5 and TRBJ1-2; 9 bases map to TRBD1. Germline trimming cut 4 bases from V and 4 bases from J; bases unmatched to any gene: 7. Germline V gene data show CDR1 as MNHEY and CDR2 as SVGAGI. The CDR3 spans 15 residues.

Remarks on this clone: The junction shows a germline mismatch at one end, possibly a read error. V usage is TRBV5-4 and J usage is TRBJ2-7, with 8 bases that match TRBD2. This CDR3 contains 14 residues. Germline-derived CDR1 and CDR2 are SGHNT and YYREEE (reference sequence). CDR3 region: CVSSSGTRPYEQYF. In nucleotides, the CDR3 is TGTGTCAGCAGCTCCGGGACTAGACCCTACGAGCAGTACTTC.

V is TRBV23-1 and J is TRBJ2-5, with a tentative D call TRBD2 (6 bases). Judging by the DNA end, TRBJ2-7 fits better; the J call may be wrong. TRBV23-1 is filed as an ORF, its function uncertain. CDR3 size: 13 residues. Here the CDR3 reads CASRRAGCNEQYF. The CDR3 nucleotides are TGCGCCAGTCGCCGAGCGGGTTGCAACGAGCAGTACTTC.

V usage is TRBV9 and J usage is TRBJ2-5, with 11 bases identical to TRBD2. Losses at the gene ends were 0 bases for V and 0 bases for J; bases not matched to a gene: 7. From germline, CDR1 is SGDLS and CDR2 YYNGEE. The CDR3 has 18 amino acids. The CDR3 protein is CASSVAASGGLNQETQYF. The CDR3 bases are TGTGCCAGCAGCGTAGCGGCTAGCGGGGGGCTCAACCAAGAGACCCAGTACTTC.

The chain recombines TRBV20-1 with TRBJ1-1; D unresolved. The CDR3 loop spans 11 amino acids. Per germline, CDR1 DFQATT and CDR2 SNEGSKA (reference sequence). Between the trimmed V and J ends, which lost 0 bases and 4 bases, there was a span of 3 bases. CDR3 amino acids: CSARERTEAFF. The CDR3 bases are TGCAGTGCTAGAGAGCGCACTGAAGCTTTCTTT.

The chain couples TRBV9 to TRBJ2-1; D gene uncertain. This CDR3 region has 16 residues. The ends were cut back, 0 bases at V and 1 base at J, with 11 bases in the middle. CDR1 is SGDLS, CDR2 YYNGEE, per germline. The CDR3 sequence: CASSVDRRSSYNEQFF. The CDR3 bases are TGTGCCAGCAGCGTAGACCGCCGCAGTTCCTACAATGAGCAGTTCTTC.

The sample holds one count of this clone. The chain combines TRBV18 with TRBJ1-4; D remains ambiguous. The CDR3 loop spans 16 amino acids. Trimming removed 3 bases from V and 0 bases from J, with 11 bases in between. Germline V gene data show CDR1 as KGHSH and CDR2 as LQKENI. The CDR3 DNA is TGTGCCAGCTCACCTTTCCTCGGGGCAACTAATGAAAAACTGTTTTTT. Protein sequence: CASSPFLGATNEKLFF.

V and J are TRBV7-2 and TRBJ1-4, with D unclear. Germline CDR1 reads SGHTA; CDR2 reads FQGNSA. Trimming cost V 0 bases and J 4 bases, with 12 bases left between them. The CDR3 extends over 16 amino acids. The CDR3 nucleotides are TGTGCCAGCAGCTTAGCGGCCGGGTCCTATAATGAAAAACTGTTTTTT. It translates to CASSLAAGSYNEKLFF.